The 9 T cell receptor beta chains reported below all come from one sample, sequenced in a study of PD-1 blockade in classical Hodgkin lymphoma. The patients all showed relapse after autologous stem cell transplantation, while their brentuximab vedotin exposure varied. TCRdb's table, derived via immunoSEQ multiplex PCR, lists solely in-frame clones and lacks some. This sample carries 8,500 to 14,000 clones, almost 85% of them seen once, and the ten largest clones take about 5%. This specimen consisted of peripheral blood mononuclear cells (PBMCs), obtained before the second cycle of nivolumab. The receptors here all came from a human donor with classical Hodgkin lymphoma.

This clone was seen a handful of times. This chain uses TRBV19 with TRBJ2-2, with D maybe TRBD1 (6 bases). V lost 10 bases, J lost 0 bases, and 21 bases lay in between. Germline CDR1 and CDR2: LNHDA and SQIVND (reference sequence). This CDR3 has 17 amino acids. This CDR3 is CATTLLSQGPNTGELFF. For the CDR3, the DNA is TGTGCCACCACCCTCCTCAGTCAGGGGCCGAACACCGGGGAGCTGTTTTTT.

V gene TRBV4-2 combines with J gene TRBJ2-4, with 11 bases aligning to TRBD2. Germline V gene sequence: CDR1 LGHNA, CDR2 YNFKEQ. The CDR3 contains 16 residues. V lost 0 bases, J lost 3 bases, and 1 base stayed unmatched. The CDR3 bases are TGTGCCAGCAGCCAAGAGCTAGCGGGGGGCAAAAACATTCAGTACTTC. It codes for CASSQELAGGKNIQYF.

On this clone itself: A much larger clone lies a single base off, so this may be a read error. The gene calls are TRBV7-9 and TRBJ2-2; D possibly corresponds to TRBD1 (5 bases). CDR3 size: 16 residues. Between the trimmed V and J ends, which lost 6 bases and 4 bases, there was a span of 18 bases. The germline V gene has CDR1 SEHNR and CDR2 FQNEAQ (reference sequence). CDR3 nucleotides: TGTGCCAGCAGTTCGACAGAGATTTCGATCACCGGGGAGCTGTTTTTT. It translates to CASSSTEISITGELFF. Full variable domain (missing parts from reference TRBV7-9 and TRBJ2-2): DTGVSQNPRHKITKRGQNVTFRCDPISEHNRLYWYRQTLGQGPEFLTYFQNEAQLEKSRLLSDRFSAERPKGSFSTLEIQRTEQGDSAMYLCASSSTEISITGELFFGEGSRLTVL.

The chain recombines TRBV27 with TRBJ2-1; D not resolved. The germline V and J ends were trimmed by 7 bases and 0 bases, with 10 bases remaining between them. The CDR3 sequence is 14 residues long. Germline lookup yields CDR1 MNHEY and CDR2 SMNVEV (reference sequence). CDR3 loop: CASKRARSYNEQFF. CDR3 DNA sequence: TGTGCCAGCAAAAGGGCCCGCTCCTACAATGAGCAGTTCTTC.

This sequence joins TRBV10-3 and TRBJ1-3; no definite D call. This CDR3 is 14 amino acids long. Trimming stripped 4 bases from V and 5 bases from J, with 12 bases between. Germline-derived CDR1 and CDR2 are ENHRY and SYGVKD. CDR3: CAISGLAVRNTIYF. The CDR3 DNA is TGTGCCATCAGTGGGTTGGCAGTGAGAAACACCATATATTTT.

This sequence joins TRBV2 and TRBJ2-2; D unclear. The CDR3 runs 22 residues. CDR1 SNHLY and CDR2 FYNNEI come from the germline V gene. Deletions cut 3 bases from V and 1 base from J, with 30 bases between. The CDR3 bases are TGTGCCAGCAGTGATATTGACGCCTTAGGCGGCCCCCTTTTCATGAACACCGGGGAGCTGTTTTTT. It encodes CASSDIDALGGPLFMNTGELFF.

This chain links TRBV6-1 with TRBJ2-2, with unresolved D. The CDR3 length is 11 residues. V was clipped by 7 bases and J by 5 bases, with 5 bases between them. The germline CDR1 and CDR2 sequences are MNHNS and SASEGT. The CDR3 reads CASIRTGELFF. CDR3 sequence (DNA): TGTGCCAGCATTAGAACCGGGGAGCTGTTTTTT.

This sequence joins TRBV19 and TRBJ2-5, with 11 nucleotides matching TRBD2. Germline loops: CDR1 LNHDA, CDR2 SQIVND (reference sequence). The trim removed 5 bases at V and 5 bases at J, leaving 16 bases unmatched. CDR3 size: 18 residues. The CDR3 spells CASSLTLVSGGALETQYF. CDR3 bases: TGTGCCAGTAGTTTAACTTTGGTTAGCGGGGGGGCTTTGGAGACCCAGTACTTC.

V usage is TRBV4-1 and J usage is TRBJ2-7; no definite D call. The CDR3 has 18 residues. V was shortened by 0 bases and J by 3 bases, with 21 bases between the two germline ends. The germline V gene has CDR1 MGHRA and CDR2 YSYEKL. The DNA for the CDR3 is TGCGCCAGCAGCCAAGAAGGGCCCCTGGCCCCCGGGTACTACGAGCAGTACTTC. Translation: CASSQEGPLAPGYYEQYF.